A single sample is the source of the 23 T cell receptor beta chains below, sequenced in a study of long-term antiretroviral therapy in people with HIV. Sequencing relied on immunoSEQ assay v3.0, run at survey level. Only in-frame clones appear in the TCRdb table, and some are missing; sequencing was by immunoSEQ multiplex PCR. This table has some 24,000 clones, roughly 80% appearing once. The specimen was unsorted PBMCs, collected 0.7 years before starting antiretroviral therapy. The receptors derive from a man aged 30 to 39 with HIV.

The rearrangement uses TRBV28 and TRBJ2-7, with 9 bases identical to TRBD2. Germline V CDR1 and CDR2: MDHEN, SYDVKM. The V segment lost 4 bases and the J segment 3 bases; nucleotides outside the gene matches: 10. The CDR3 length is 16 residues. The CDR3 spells CASSSMTGTSHYEQYF. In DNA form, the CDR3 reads TGTGCCAGCAGTTCCATGACCGGGACTAGCCACTACGAGCAGTACTTC.

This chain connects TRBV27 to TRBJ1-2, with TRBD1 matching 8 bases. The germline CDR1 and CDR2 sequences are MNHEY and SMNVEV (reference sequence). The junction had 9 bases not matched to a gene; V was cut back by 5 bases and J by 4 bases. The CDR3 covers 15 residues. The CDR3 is CASSTTGGGTYGYTF. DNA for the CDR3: TGTGCCAGCAGTACCACAGGGGGTGGGACCTATGGCTACACCTTC.

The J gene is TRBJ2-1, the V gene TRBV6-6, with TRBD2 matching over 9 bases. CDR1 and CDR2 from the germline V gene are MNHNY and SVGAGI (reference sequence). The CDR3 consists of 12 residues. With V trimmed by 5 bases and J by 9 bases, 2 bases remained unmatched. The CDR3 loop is CASSLAGTEQFF. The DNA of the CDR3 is TGTGCCAGCAGTCTAGCGGGAACTGAGCAGTTCTTC.

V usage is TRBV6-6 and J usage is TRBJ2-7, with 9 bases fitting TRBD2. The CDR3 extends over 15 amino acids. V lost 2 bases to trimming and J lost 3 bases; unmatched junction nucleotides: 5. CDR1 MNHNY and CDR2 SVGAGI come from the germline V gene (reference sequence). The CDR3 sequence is CASSYESSGVYEQYF. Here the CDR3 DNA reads TGTGCCAGCAGTTACGAGTCTAGCGGGGTCTACGAGCAGTACTTC.

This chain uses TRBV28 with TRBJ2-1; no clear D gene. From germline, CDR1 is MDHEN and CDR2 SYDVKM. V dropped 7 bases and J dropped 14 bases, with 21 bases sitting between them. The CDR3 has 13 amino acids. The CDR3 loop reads CASTVWTGQGKFF. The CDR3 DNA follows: TGTGCCAGCACCGTCTGGACCGGCCAAGGGAAGTTCTTC.

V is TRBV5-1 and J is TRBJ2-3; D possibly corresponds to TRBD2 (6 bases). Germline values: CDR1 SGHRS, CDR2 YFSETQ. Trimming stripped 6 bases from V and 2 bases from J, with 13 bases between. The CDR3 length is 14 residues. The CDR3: CASTTGDLTDTQYF. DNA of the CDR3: TGCGCCAGCACGACGGGGGACCTCACAGATACGCAGTATTTT.

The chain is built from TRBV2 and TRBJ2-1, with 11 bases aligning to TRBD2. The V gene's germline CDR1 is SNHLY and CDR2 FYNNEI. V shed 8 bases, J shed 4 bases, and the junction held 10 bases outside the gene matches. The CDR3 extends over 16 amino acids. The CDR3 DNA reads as TGTGCCAGCCGGGGGGATAGCGGGAGGGGATACAATGAGCAGTTCTTC. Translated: CASRGDSGRGYNEQFF. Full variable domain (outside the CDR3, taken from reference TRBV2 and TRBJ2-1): EPEVTQTPSHQVTQMGQEVILRCVPISNHLYFYWYRQILGQKVEFLVSFYNNEISEKSEIFDDQFSVERPDGSNFTLKIRSTKLEDSAMYFCASRGDSGRGYNEQFFGPGTRLTVL.

CDR3 loop: CASSWLVGRGNQPQHF. In DNA, the CDR3 is TGTGCCAGTAGTTGGCTCGTGGGAAGAGGCAATCAGCCCCAGCATTTT. The chain employs TRBV19 and TRBJ1-5; no firm D call. The length of the CDR3 is 16 residues. Germline V gene data show CDR1 as LNHDA and CDR2 as SQIVND (reference sequence). V was cut by 5 bases and J by 2 bases, with 16 bases left in between.

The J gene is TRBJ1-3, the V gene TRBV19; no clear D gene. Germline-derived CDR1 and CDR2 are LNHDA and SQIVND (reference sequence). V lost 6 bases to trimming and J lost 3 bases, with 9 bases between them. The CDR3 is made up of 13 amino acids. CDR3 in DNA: TGTGCCAGTAGGACGGGCCTTGGAAACACCATATATTTT. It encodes CASRTGLGNTIYF.

CDR3 sequence reads: CASSQISGSPVYNEQFF. CDR3 sequence (DNA): TGTGCCAGCAGCCAAATCAGCGGGAGTCCGGTCTACAATGAGCAGTTCTTC. The J gene is TRBJ2-1, the V gene TRBV14; 8 bases align to TRBD2. Losses at the gene ends were 2 bases for V and 3 bases for J; bases not matched to a gene: 9. The germline V gene has CDR1 SGHDN and CDR2 FVKESK. CDR3 size: 17 residues.

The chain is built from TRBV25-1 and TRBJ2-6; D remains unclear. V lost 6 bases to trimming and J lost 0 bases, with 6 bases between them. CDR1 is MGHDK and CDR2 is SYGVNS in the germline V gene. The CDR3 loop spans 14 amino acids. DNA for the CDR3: TGTGCCAGCAGATTGGGCTCTGGGGCCAACGTCCTGACTTTC. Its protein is CASRLGSGANVLTF.

The CDR3 here is CASSSRYGYTF. In nucleotides, the CDR3 is TGTGCCAGCAGTTCAAGATATGGCTACACCTTC. The chain is built from TRBV2 and TRBJ1-2, with D unclear. V was clipped by 5 bases and J by 5 bases, with 6 bases between them. CDR3 length: 11 residues. In germline, CDR1 is SNHLY, CDR2 FYNNEI.

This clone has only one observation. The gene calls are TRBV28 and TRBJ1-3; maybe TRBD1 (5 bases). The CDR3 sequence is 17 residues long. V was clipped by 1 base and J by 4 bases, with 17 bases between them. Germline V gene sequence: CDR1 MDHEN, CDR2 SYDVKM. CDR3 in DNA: TGTGCCAGCAGTTTATATCGACAGCGCTTGGACGGAAACACCATATATTTT. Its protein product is CASSLYRQRLDGNTIYF. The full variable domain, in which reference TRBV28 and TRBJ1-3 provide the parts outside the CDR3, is DVKVTQSSRYLVKRTGEKVFLECVQDMDHENMFWYRQDPGLGLRLIYFSYDVKMKEKGDIPEGYSVSREKKERFSLILESASTNQTSMYLCASSLYRQRLDGNTIYFGEGSWLTVV.

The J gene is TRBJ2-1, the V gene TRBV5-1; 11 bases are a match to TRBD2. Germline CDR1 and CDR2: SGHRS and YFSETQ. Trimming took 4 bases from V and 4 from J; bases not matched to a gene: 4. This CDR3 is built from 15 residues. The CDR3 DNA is TGCGCCAGCAGCGAGGGGACTAGCGGTTACAATGAGCAGTTCTTC. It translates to CASSEGTSGYNEQFF.

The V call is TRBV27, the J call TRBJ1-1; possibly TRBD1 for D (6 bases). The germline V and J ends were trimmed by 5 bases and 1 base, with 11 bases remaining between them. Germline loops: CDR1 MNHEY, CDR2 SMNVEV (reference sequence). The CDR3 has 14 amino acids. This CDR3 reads CASSATGWNTEAFF. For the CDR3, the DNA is TGTGCCAGCAGTGCAACAGGGTGGAACACTGAAGCTTTCTTT.

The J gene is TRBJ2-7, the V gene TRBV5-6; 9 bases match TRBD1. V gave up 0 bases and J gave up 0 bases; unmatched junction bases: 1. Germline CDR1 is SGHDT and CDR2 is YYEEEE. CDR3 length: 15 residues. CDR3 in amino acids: CASSLAGQGSYEQYF. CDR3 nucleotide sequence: TGTGCCAGCAGCTTGGCGGGACAGGGCTCCTACGAGCAGTACTTC.

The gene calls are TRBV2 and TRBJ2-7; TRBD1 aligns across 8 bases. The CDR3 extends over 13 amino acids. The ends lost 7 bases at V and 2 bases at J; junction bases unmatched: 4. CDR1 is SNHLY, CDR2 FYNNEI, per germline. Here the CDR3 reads CASKDRAPYEQYF. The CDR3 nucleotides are TGTGCCAGCAAGGACAGGGCGCCCTACGAGCAGTACTTC.

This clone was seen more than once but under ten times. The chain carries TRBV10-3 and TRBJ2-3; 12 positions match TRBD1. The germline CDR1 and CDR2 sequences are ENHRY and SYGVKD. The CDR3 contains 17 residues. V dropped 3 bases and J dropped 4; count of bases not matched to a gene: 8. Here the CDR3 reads CAISDSGTGGGPDTQYF. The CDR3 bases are TGTGCCATCAGTGACTCCGGGACAGGGGGCGGACCAGATACGCAGTATTTT.

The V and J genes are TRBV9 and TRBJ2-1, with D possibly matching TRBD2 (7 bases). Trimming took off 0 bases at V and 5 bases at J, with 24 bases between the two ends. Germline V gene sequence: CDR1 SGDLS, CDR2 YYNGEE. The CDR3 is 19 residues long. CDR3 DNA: TGTGCCAGCAGCGTAGTTGCGGGGGCGACTTCCGTTTCCCACAATGAGCAGTTCTTC. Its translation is CASSVVAGATSVSHNEQFF.

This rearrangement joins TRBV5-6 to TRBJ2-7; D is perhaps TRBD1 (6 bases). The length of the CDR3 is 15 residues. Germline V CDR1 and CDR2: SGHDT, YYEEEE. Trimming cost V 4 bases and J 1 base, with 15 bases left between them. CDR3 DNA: TGTGCCAGCAGCCAGGAGGTGACAGGTTCCTACGAGCAGTACTTC. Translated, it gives CASSQEVTGSYEQYF.

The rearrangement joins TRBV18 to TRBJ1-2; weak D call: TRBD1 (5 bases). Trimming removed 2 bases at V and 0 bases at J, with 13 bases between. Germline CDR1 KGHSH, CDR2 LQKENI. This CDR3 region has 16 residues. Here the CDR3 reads CASSPAAGHTNYGYTF. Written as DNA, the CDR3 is TGTGCCAGCTCACCAGCGGCAGGGCATACTAACTATGGCTACACCTTC.

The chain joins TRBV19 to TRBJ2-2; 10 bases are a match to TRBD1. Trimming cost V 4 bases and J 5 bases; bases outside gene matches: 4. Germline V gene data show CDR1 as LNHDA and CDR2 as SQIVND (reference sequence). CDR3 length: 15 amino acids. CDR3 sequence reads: CASSTPGQGTGELFF. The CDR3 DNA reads TGTGCCAGTAGTACCCCGGGACAGGGGACCGGGGAGCTGTTTTTT.

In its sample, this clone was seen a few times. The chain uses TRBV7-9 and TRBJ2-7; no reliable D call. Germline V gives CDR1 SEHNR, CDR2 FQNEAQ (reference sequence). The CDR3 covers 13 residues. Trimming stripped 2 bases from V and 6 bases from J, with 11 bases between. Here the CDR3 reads CASSLNPPLEQYF. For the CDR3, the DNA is TGTGCCAGCAGCTTAAACCCTCCTCTCGAGCAGTACTTC.